This TCR beta chain is drawn from a study of CXCR3-negative and CXCR3-positive naive CD8 T cells. Whole-study findings and limits: For CXCR3-positive naive cells, TRB CDR3s were more hydrophobic than those of CXCR3-negative naive cells. Comparably high diversity marked both naive subsets, whereas memory CD8+ cells had much lower diversity.

Regarding this clonotype: Its matching antigen is unknown.

The TRB cDNA libraries were prepared by 5' RACE with UMI labels. TCRdb reprocessed the 5' RACE reads; each CDR3 protein has one entry and no DNA is given. The record lists 50,000 to 60,000 distinct CDR3 sequences, of which the ten most abundant hold approximately 0.56%. The CDR3 runs 14 residues. Germline V lookup: CDR1 MNHNY, CDR2 SVGAGI (reference sequence). Triplicate sorts, over 250,000 cells apiece, were made for each CD8+ T cell subset. A CD45RO-CCR7+CD27+CD95- profile was what naive CD8+ T cells displayed. This chain joins TRBV6-6 and TRBJ2-5; TCRdb picks TRBD2, but there is no DNA to check that call. The source is a human donor in good health. Some clones in this sample may be carry-over from other donors' samples. Sequencing used naive CXCR3+ CD8+ T cells from blood. Subset meaning: CD45RO-CCR7+CD27+CD95- naive CD8+ T cells expressing CXCR3 (TNR3+). The CDR3 sequence is CASTLGPGLETQCF.